These 12 T cell receptor beta chains came from one sample sequenced in a study of shared clonotypes between healthy human individuals. Profiled with immunoSEQ multiplex PCR; TCRdb holds only in-frame clones, not every one. Of about 2 million clones in the sample, 85% to 95% were seen once. Specimen: naive CD4+ T cells sorted from blood. Subset described: CD45RA+ positively selected. These receptors came from a man aged 18 to 30 in good health.

This clone has just a few counts. The V and J genes are TRBV6-1 and TRBJ2-7; TRBD1 aligns across 7 bases. In germline, CDR1 is MNHNS, CDR2 SASEGT. This CDR3 has 14 residues. V dropped 9 bases and J dropped 0; count of bases not matched to a gene: 8. The CDR3, as DNA: TGTGCCAGGAGACAGGGCCCAGTCTCCTACGAGCAGTACTTC. Protein: CARRQGPVSYEQYF.

The rearrangement uses TRBV11-2 and TRBJ2-7, with 11 positions matching TRBD2. The CDR3 sequence is 16 residues long. The germline V gene encodes CDR1 SGHAT and CDR2 FQNNGV. V dropped 3 bases and J dropped 2; count of bases not matched to a gene: 6. CDR3 amino acids: CASSLRLAGIPYEQYF. Written as DNA, the CDR3 is TGTGCCAGCAGCTTGAGACTAGCGGGAATACCCTACGAGCAGTACTTC. The variable domain in full, with the rest retrieved from reference TRBV11-2 and TRBJ2-7, is EAGVAQSPRYKIIEKRQSVAFWCNPISGHATLYWYQQILGQGPKLLIQFQNNGVVDDSQLPKDRFSAERLKGVDSTLKIQPAKLEDSAVYLCASSLRLAGIPYEQYFGPGTRLTVT.

This clone was seen a single time. CDR3 in amino acids: CASSFAAGGSYEQYF. CDR3 coding DNA: TGTGCCAGCAGCTTCGCGGCGGGGGGCTCCTACGAGCAGTACTTC. This chain uses TRBV5-4 with TRBJ2-7; 8 nucleotides agree with TRBD2. CDR1 and CDR2 from the germline V gene are SGHNT and YYREEE (reference sequence). V trimming: 2 bases; J trimming: 0 bases; junction bases outside the gene matches: 4. The CDR3 contains 15 residues.

Of note for this clone: This specimen includes other DNA sequences encoding the same CDR3. V and J are TRBV27 and TRBJ1-2; TRBD1 might be the D (5 bases). CDR3 length equals 12 residues. V was clipped by 2 bases and J by 6 bases, with 7 bases between them. Per germline, CDR1 MNHEY and CDR2 SMNVEV (reference sequence). CDR3 region: CASSLRGDGYTF. The CDR3 DNA reads TGTGCCAGCAGTTTAAGGGGAGATGGCTACACCTTC.

About this clone itself: A single base separates this from a much larger clone, so it may be a read error. Other DNA variants within this sample encode the same CDR3. CDR3 sequence reads: CAWTAGTENSPLHF. CDR3 sequence (DNA): TGTGCCTGGACCGCCGGGACCGAGAATTCACCCCTCCACTTT. The rearrangement links TRBV30 to TRBJ1-6; the D gene is possibly TRBD1 (5 bases). V was cut by 4 bases and J by 7 bases, with 14 bases left in between. The CDR3 consists of 14 residues. The germline V gene encodes CDR1 GTSNPN and CDR2 SVGIG (reference sequence). Variable domain in full (rest from reference TRBV30 and TRBJ1-6): SQTIHQWPATLVQPVGSPLSLECTVEGTSNPNLYWYRQAAGRGLQLLFYSVGIGQISSEVPQNLSASRPQDRQFILSSKKLLLSDSGFYLCAWTAGTENSPLHFGNGTRLTVT.

The chain couples TRBV9 to TRBJ1-6; D not resolved. The CDR3 loop spans 15 amino acids. Trimming removed 0 bases from V and 2 bases from J, with 6 bases in between. Germline loops: CDR1 SGDLS, CDR2 YYNGEE. The CDR3 protein is CASSVVDTYNSPLHF. CDR3 DNA sequence: TGTGCCAGCAGCGTAGTTGACACCTATAATTCACCCCTCCACTTT.

CDR3 nucleotides: TGCGCCAGCAGGCCATCTAGCGGGAGGCCAACAGATACGCAGTATTTT. Translating gives CASRPSSGRPTDTQYF. This chain joins TRBV5-1 and TRBJ2-3, with 11 nucleotides matching TRBD2. Trimming cost V 5 bases and J 3 bases; bases outside gene matches: 8. Germline assignment: CDR1 SGHRS and CDR2 YFSETQ. This CDR3 spans 16 amino acids. Supplemented by reference TRBV5-1 and TRBJ2-3, the full variable domain reads KAGVTQTPRYLIKTRGQQVTLSCSPISGHRSVSWYQQTPGQGLQFLFEYFSETQRNKGNFPGRFSGRQFSNSRSEMNVSTLELGDSALYLCASRPSSGRPTDTQYFGPGTRLTVL.

A single count supports this clone. A much larger clone is a single base away; this may be a read error. A read error is likely, as this CDR3 ends without the conserved phenylalanine or tryptophan. The rearrangement uses TRBV6-6 and TRBJ1-2; no clear D gene. The germline CDR1 and CDR2 sequences are MNHNY and SVGAGI (reference sequence). CDR3 length equals 13 residues. V lost 7 bases to trimming and J lost 3 bases, with 12 bases between them. CDR3 sequence (DNA): TGTGCCAGCACCCAAGAGACCTACTATGGCTACACCCTC. Protein sequence: CASTQETYYGYTL.

This chain joins TRBV30 and TRBJ1-1; 8 positions match TRBD1. The CDR3 length is 15 residues. Germline CDR1 is GTSNPN and CDR2 is SVGIG (reference sequence). V shed 2 bases, J shed 3 bases, and the junction held 8 bases outside the gene matches. The CDR3 sequence: CAWSPGGVMYTEAFF. DNA of the CDR3: TGTGCCTGGAGTCCAGGGGGCGTCATGTACACTGAAGCTTTCTTT.

The chain is built from TRBV28 and TRBJ2-7; D is possibly TRBD1 (5 bases). There are 16 residues in the CDR3. The V gene's germline CDR1 is MDHEN and CDR2 SYDVKM. The ends were cut back, 2 bases at V and 1 base at J, with 15 bases in the middle. The CDR3 spells CASSLKAGWGSYEQYF. CDR3 nucleotide sequence: TGTGCCAGCAGTTTAAAGGCAGGGTGGGGATCCTACGAGCAGTACTTC.

The chain recombines TRBV7-6 with TRBJ1-4, with TRBD1 matching 8 bases. J lost 5 bases, V lost 5 bases, and 16 bases had no gene match. From germline, CDR1 is SGHVS and CDR2 FNYEAQ. The length of the CDR3 is 18 residues. CDR3 loop: CASSSRDRNKGGNEKLFF. The CDR3 nucleotides are TGTGCCAGCAGCAGCCGGGACAGGAACAAAGGGGGCAATGAAAAACTGTTTTTT.

This sequence joins TRBV7-9 and TRBJ2-7; TRBD2 might be the D (6 bases). Germline loops: CDR1 SEHNR, CDR2 FQNEAQ (reference sequence). Trimming removed 5 bases at V and 5 bases at J, with 22 bases between. CDR3 length equals 16 residues. CDR3 in DNA: TGTGCCAGCAGCGGAGGAGGGGCAAACATAGGGAACGAGCAGTACTTC. Its protein is CASSGGGANIGNEQYF.